The present TCR beta chain was sequenced within a study of T cell responses to AZD1222 COVID-19 vaccine. As regards this clone: As yet, its antigen is unknown.

Trimming took off 5 bases at V and 8 bases at J, with 13 bases between the two ends. The CDR3 extends over 13 amino acids. The assay was immunoSEQ multiplex PCR, and TCRdb's table has in-frame clones only and misses some. The sample has about 86,000 clones; around 90% are singletons. General study results and limits: It was only after the peak T cell response that any repertoires were sampled. Per reports, nearly half of all spike-specific TCRs target regions that are unmutated in variants. At 160-218 and 743-854, vaccine-associated CD4 TCRs were dominant, and they spanned spike.

The source material was peripheral blood, sampled 28 days after the second AZD1222 dose. This receptor was taken from an adult who received the AZD1222 COVID-19 vaccine. The chain links TRBV12-3 or TRBV12-4 to TRBJ2-1; D remains unclear. The CDR3 sequence is CASSADVSHEQFF. DNA of the CDR3: TGTGCCAGCAGTGCCGACGTCTCGCATGAGCAGTTCTTC.